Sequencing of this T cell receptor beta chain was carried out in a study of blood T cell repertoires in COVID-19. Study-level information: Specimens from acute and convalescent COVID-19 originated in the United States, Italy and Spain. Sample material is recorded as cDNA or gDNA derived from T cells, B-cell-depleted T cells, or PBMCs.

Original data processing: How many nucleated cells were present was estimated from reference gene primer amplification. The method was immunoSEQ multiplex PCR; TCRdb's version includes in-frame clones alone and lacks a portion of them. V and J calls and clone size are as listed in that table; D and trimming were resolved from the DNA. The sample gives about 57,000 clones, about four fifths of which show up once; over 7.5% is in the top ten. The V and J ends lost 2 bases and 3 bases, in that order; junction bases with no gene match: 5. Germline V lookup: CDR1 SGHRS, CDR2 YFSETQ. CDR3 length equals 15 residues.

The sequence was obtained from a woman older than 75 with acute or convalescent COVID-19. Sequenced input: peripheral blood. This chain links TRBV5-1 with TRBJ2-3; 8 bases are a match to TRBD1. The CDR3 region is CASSLTGGRTDTQYF. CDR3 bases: TGCGCCAGCAGCTTAACAGGGGGTAGGACAGATACGCAGTATTTT.